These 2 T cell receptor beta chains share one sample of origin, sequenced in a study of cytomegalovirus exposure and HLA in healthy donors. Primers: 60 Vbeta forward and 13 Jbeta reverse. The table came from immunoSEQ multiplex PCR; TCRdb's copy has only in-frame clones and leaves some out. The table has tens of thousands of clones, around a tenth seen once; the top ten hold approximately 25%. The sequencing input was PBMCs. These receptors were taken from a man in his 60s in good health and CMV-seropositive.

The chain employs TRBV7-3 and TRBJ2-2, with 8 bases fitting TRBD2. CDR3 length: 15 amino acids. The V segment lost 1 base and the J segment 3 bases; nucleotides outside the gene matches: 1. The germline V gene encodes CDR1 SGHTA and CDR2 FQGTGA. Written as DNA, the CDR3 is TGTGCCAGCAGCTTAAACGGGGGGGACACCGGGGAGCTGTTTTTT. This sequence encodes CASSLNGGDTGELFF.

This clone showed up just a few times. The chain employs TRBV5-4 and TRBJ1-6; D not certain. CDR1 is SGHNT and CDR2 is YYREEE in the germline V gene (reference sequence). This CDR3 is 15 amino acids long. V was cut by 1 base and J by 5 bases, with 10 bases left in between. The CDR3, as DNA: TGTGCCAGCAGCTTGTGGCAGACAAATAATTCACCCCTCCACTTT. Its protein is CASSLWQTNNSPLHF. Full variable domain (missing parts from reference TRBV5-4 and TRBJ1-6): ETGVTQSPTHLIKTRGQQVTLRCSSQSGHNTVSWYQQALGQGPQFIFQYYREEENGRGNFPPRFSGLQFPNYSSELNVNALELDDSALYLCASSLWQTNNSPLHFGNGTRLTVT.